Presented here are 32 T cell receptor beta chains from one specimen sequenced in a study of cytomegalovirus exposure and HLA in healthy donors. This PCR relied on a set of 60 Vbeta primers and 13 Jbeta primers. Sequencing was performed with immunoSEQ multiplex PCR; in TCRdb, only in-frame clones are kept and a portion is missing. The profile shows around 150,000 clones, almost 80% of them singletons. Material: PBMCs. Every receptor here comes from a woman aged 25 to 45 in good health and CMV-seronegative.

This CDR3 reads CASSPTVVGNTIYF. The CDR3 DNA is TGTGCCAGCAGTCCGACAGTTGTTGGAAACACCATATATTTT. The V call is TRBV27, the J call TRBJ1-3; tentatively, D is TRBD1 (5 bases). The CDR3 runs 14 residues. V lost 5 bases and J 3 bases, leaving 11 bases between the germline ends. The germline V gene encodes CDR1 MNHEY and CDR2 SMNVEV (reference sequence).

The genes are TRBV7-8 and TRBJ2-7, with D uncertain. V dropped 5 bases and J dropped 0 bases, with 11 bases sitting between them. Looked up from germline, CDR1 is SGHVS and CDR2 is FQNEAQ. There are 14 residues in the CDR3. CDR3 loop: CASSPGFSSYEQYF. The CDR3 DNA is TGTGCCAGCAGCCCCGGGTTTAGCTCCTACGAGCAGTACTTC.

V usage is TRBV29-1 and J usage is TRBJ1-2, with no clear D. Trimming shortened V by 7 bases and J by 9 bases, and 6 bases separated the two germline ends. Germline values: CDR1 SQVTM, CDR2 ANQGSEA. This CDR3 has 8 residues. CDR3 sequence: CSDDSYTF. CDR3 DNA sequence: TGCAGCGACGACAGCTACACCTTC.

The chain is built from TRBV11-2 and TRBJ1-2, with TRBD1 identical over 10 bases. The CDR3 loop spans 15 amino acids. After removal of 3 bases from V and 3 bases from J, the junction contained 4 bases not matched to a gene. Germline assignment: CDR1 SGHAT and CDR2 FQNNGV. CDR3 loop: CASSLKTGGDYGYTF. CDR3 in DNA: TGTGCCAGCAGCTTGAAGACAGGGGGCGACTATGGCTACACCTTC.

This clone has only one observation. The J gene is TRBJ1-1, the V gene TRBV6-1, with D perhaps TRBD1 (5 bases). Germline CDR1 and CDR2: MNHNS and SASEGT. This CDR3 is built from 15 residues. Deletions cut 5 bases from V and 5 bases from J, with 18 bases between. The CDR3 DNA sequence: TGTGCCAGCAGTCCACGACAGCGATTTAGGACTGAAGCTTTCTTT. Translating it yields CASSPRQRFRTEAFF.

The chain recombines TRBV6-1 with TRBJ2-3, with 10 bases lining up with TRBD2. The CDR3 totals 15 residues. CDR1 is MNHNS and CDR2 is SASEGT in the germline V gene. Trimming removed 7 bases from V and 3 bases from J; junction bases left unmatched: 7. CDR3 in amino acids: CASTRLAGATDTQYF. In DNA form, the CDR3 reads TGTGCCAGCACGAGGCTAGCGGGGGCTACAGATACGCAGTATTTT.

This clone appeared a few times. This rearrangement joins TRBV6-5 to TRBJ1-1; D ambiguous. Germline-derived CDR1 and CDR2 are MNHEY and SVGAGI. This CDR3 is 14 amino acids long. V was clipped by 6 bases and J by 0 bases, with 11 bases between them. The CDR3 region is CASSKSTLNTEAFF. The CDR3, as DNA: TGTGCCAGCAGCAAATCTACTCTGAACACTGAAGCTTTCTTT.

The V gene is TRBV7-9, the J gene TRBJ2-1; 8 nucleotides line up with TRBD2. The CDR3 runs 15 residues. Germline V gene sequence: CDR1 SEHNR, CDR2 FQNEAQ (reference sequence). The V gene end was trimmed by 7 bases and the J gene end by 3 bases; junction bases not matched to a gene: 8. CDR3 amino acids: CASTTSGGLYNEQFF. The CDR3 DNA reads as TGTGCCAGCACTACCAGCGGGGGTCTCTACAATGAGCAGTTCTTC.

The V gene is TRBV11-2, the J gene TRBJ2-7; TRBD1 agrees at 9 bases. Germline lookup yields CDR1 SGHAT and CDR2 FQNNGV. V lost 4 bases, J lost 2 bases, and 6 bases stayed unmatched. There are 15 residues in the CDR3. CDR3 residues: CASSSQGDRAYEQYF. CDR3 nucleotides: TGTGCCAGCAGCTCCCAAGGGGACAGGGCCTACGAGCAGTACTTC.

This clone was detected once. The rearrangement links TRBV15 to TRBJ2-3, with TRBD2 identical over 7 bases. Germline lookup yields CDR1 LNHNV and CDR2 YYDKDF (reference sequence). CDR3 length equals 15 residues. J lost 0 bases, V lost 8 bases, and 8 bases had no gene match. This CDR3 reads CATQSGVTSTDTQYF. The DNA of the CDR3 is TGTGCCACCCAGAGCGGGGTGACTAGCACAGATACGCAGTATTTT.

The rearrangement joins TRBV11-2 to TRBJ2-7; D gene uncertain. The CDR3 is made up of 15 amino acids. Germline V gene data show CDR1 as SGHAT and CDR2 as FQNNGV. V lost 0 bases to trimming and J lost 0 bases, with 9 bases between them. CDR3 DNA sequence: TGTGCCAGCAGCTTAGAGGGCCGGTTCTCCTACGAGCAGTACTTC. The encoded protein is CASSLEGRFSYEQYF.

The V gene is TRBV27, the J gene TRBJ2-7, with D possibly TRBD1 on 6 matching bases. This CDR3 comprises 13 residues. CDR1 and CDR2 (germline): MNHEY, SMNVEV (reference sequence). With 8 bases removed from V and 1 base from J, the gap between germline ends came to 12 bases. CDR3 DNA: TGTGCCAGCGGCGGACAGCGGTCCTACGAGCAGTACTTC. This codes for CASGGQRSYEQYF.

V and J are TRBV11-3 and TRBJ1-1; 7 bases map to TRBD1. Germline-derived CDR1 and CDR2 are SGHNT and YENEEA. CDR3 length: 14 amino acids. Trimming took 5 bases from V and 0 from J; bases not matched to a gene: 3. CDR3 DNA sequence: TGTGCCAGCAGCCGGACAGGAATGAACACTGAAGCTTTCTTT. This codes for CASSRTGMNTEAFF.

This clone was seen only a few times. This chain connects TRBV7-8 to TRBJ2-5; D gene ambiguous. CDR3 length: 14 residues. From germline, CDR1 is SGHVS and CDR2 FQNEAQ. Trimming removed 1 base from V and 0 bases from J, with 6 bases in between. CDR3 DNA: TGTGCCAGCAGCTTAGGTCTAAACCAAGAGACCCAGTACTTC. Translation gives CASSLGLNQETQYF.

This clone was detected only a few times. The gene calls are TRBV15 and TRBJ1-1; D unclear. The germline CDR1 and CDR2 sequences are LNHNV and YYDKDF (reference sequence). Trimming removed 4 bases at V and 1 base at J, with 10 bases between. The CDR3 is 14 residues long. CDR3 nucleotides: TGTGCCACCAGCAAAAGGAGAGAGAACACTGAAGCTTTCTTT. Protein sequence: CATSKRRENTEAFF.

This rearrangement joins TRBV7-2 to TRBJ2-5; the D gene is possibly TRBD2 (6 bases). V was pared by 7 bases and J by 4 bases, with 10 bases between. Germline V gene sequence: CDR1 SGHTA, CDR2 FQGNSA. This CDR3 has 12 amino acids. CDR3 sequence (DNA): TGTGCCAGCAACGTGGGGGGAGAGACCCAGTACTTC. Its protein product is CASNVGGETQYF.

This rearrangement joins TRBV6-1 to TRBJ1-2; 7 nucleotides align to TRBD1. Germline assignment: CDR1 MNHNS and CDR2 SASEGT. Germline trimming cut 4 bases from V and 5 bases from J; bases unmatched to any gene: 10. CDR3 length: 15 residues. The CDR3 here is CASSGQGTAEYGYTF. The CDR3 DNA is TGTGCCAGCAGTGGCCAGGGGACAGCCGAATATGGCTACACCTTC.

V gene TRBV2 combines with J gene TRBJ2-3, with no clear D. Trimming removed 9 bases from V and 4 bases from J, with 5 bases in between. CDR1 and CDR2 from the germline V gene are SNHLY and FYNNEI. This CDR3 has 10 residues. CDR3 sequence reads: CASRADTQYF. CDR3 bases: TGTGCCAGTCGAGCAGATACGCAGTATTTT.

V and J are TRBV4-1 and TRBJ1-3, with unresolved D. Looked up from germline, CDR1 is MGHRA and CDR2 is YSYEKL. V lost 1 base, J lost 1 base, and 17 bases lay in between. This CDR3 has 18 residues. The CDR3 region has the DNA TGCGCCAGCAGCCAAGTAGAGGGCGAGGGCCTATCTGGAAACACCATATATTTT. It is translated as CASSQVEGEGLSGNTIYF.

Only a few counts were recorded for this clone. The CDR3 nucleotides read TGTGCCAGCAGTCGGGACAGGGGTGTATCCGGCTACACCTTC. This codes for CASSRDRGVSGYTF. The V call is TRBV6-1, the J call TRBJ1-2, with 10 bases identical to TRBD1. Trimming at V came to 5 bases and at J to 8 bases, leaving 8 bases not matched to a gene. CDR1 is MNHNS and CDR2 is SASEGT in the germline V gene. CDR3 size: 14 residues.

The chain recombines TRBV5-4 with TRBJ2-3; D uncertain. V lost 1 base, J lost 4 bases, and 13 bases lay in between. The germline V gene has CDR1 SGHNT and CDR2 YYREEE (reference sequence). This CDR3 is 15 amino acids long. For the CDR3, the DNA is TGTGCCAGCAGCTTGACTGGGTCCGGGTCAGATACGCAGTATTTT. It encodes CASSLTGSGSDTQYF.

The gene calls are TRBV19 and TRBJ1-5; 8 positions agree with TRBD1. Losses at the gene ends were 6 bases for V and 1 base for J; bases not matched to a gene: 8. This CDR3 is 16 amino acids long. Germline V CDR1 and CDR2: LNHDA, SQIVND (reference sequence). The CDR3 DNA reads as TGTGCCAGTAGCCCCCGCCGGGACAGGAGCAATCAGCCCCAGCATTTT. Its translation: CASSPRRDRSNQPQHF.

CDR3 region: CASSVEGQADTEAFF. CDR3 nucleotide sequence: TGTGCCAGCAGCGTAGAGGGACAGGCGGACACTGAAGCTTTCTTT. The J gene is TRBJ1-1, the V gene TRBV9; 8 bases agree with TRBD1. V shed 0 bases, J shed 3 bases, and the junction held 4 bases outside the gene matches. CDR1 and CDR2 from the germline V gene are SGDLS and YYNGEE. The CDR3 has 15 residues.

This rearrangement joins TRBV6-6 to TRBJ1-5; no definite D call. CDR1 and CDR2 (germline): MNHNY, SVGAGI (reference sequence). Between the trimmed V and J ends, which lost 2 bases and 3 bases, there was a span of 14 bases. The CDR3 consists of 16 residues. As DNA, the CDR3 is TGTGCCAGCAGTTACACGGGGTCGATGGACAATCAGCCCCAGCATTTT. It is translated as CASSYTGSMDNQPQHF.

The gene calls are TRBV2 and TRBJ2-5, with a tentative D call TRBD1 (6 bases). Germline V gene data show CDR1 as SNHLY and CDR2 as FYNNEI. Trimming left V 6 bases short and J 5 bases short, with 13 bases between. The length of the CDR3 is 13 residues. The CDR3 reads CASRKEQGETQYF. CDR3 coding DNA: TGTGCCAGCAGGAAAGAACAGGGCGAGACCCAGTACTTC.

This chain joins TRBV29-1 and TRBJ2-5; possible D gene TRBD1, 6 bases. This CDR3 has 16 residues. V lost 6 bases to trimming and J lost 2 bases, with 22 bases between them. Germline V gene lookup returns CDR1 SQVTM and CDR2 ANQGSEA. CDR3: CSVATGSSPRQETQYF. The CDR3 DNA reads TGCAGCGTAGCGACAGGATCCAGTCCAAGGCAAGAGACCCAGTACTTC.

The gene calls are TRBV6-1 and TRBJ2-6, with D unresolved. The CDR3 sequence is 15 residues long. The V end was cut by 8 bases, the J end by 0 bases, with 11 bases between. CDR1 and CDR2 from the germline V gene are MNHNS and SASEGT. For the CDR3, the DNA is TGTGCCAGCGGTAGTAGTTCCTCTGGGGCCAACGTCCTGACTTTC. It yields the protein CASGSSSSGANVLTF.

The CDR3: CASSLGAGARLDEQFF. CDR3 DNA sequence: TGCGCCAGCAGCTTGGGAGCGGGGGCCAGACTAGATGAGCAGTTCTTC. The rearrangement joins TRBV5-1 to TRBJ2-1; 8 positions match TRBD2. The V and J ends lost 0 bases and 8 bases, in that order; junction bases with no gene match: 10. Per germline, CDR1 SGHRS and CDR2 YFSETQ. The CDR3 is 16 residues long.

The chain joins TRBV11-2 to TRBJ1-2; possibly TRBD1 for D (6 bases). Trimming removed 6 bases at V and 2 bases at J, with 22 bases between. Germline V lookup: CDR1 SGHAT, CDR2 FQNNGV. This CDR3 comprises 17 residues. The CDR3 loop reads CASRLSVVRQENYGYTF. Here the CDR3 DNA reads TGTGCCAGCAGACTTAGCGTTGTTAGACAGGAGAACTATGGCTACACCTTC.

The chain couples TRBV5-1 to TRBJ2-7; the match to TRBD2 covers 9 bases. There are 15 residues in the CDR3. The germline CDR1 and CDR2 sequences are SGHRS and YFSETQ. The V and J ends lost 4 bases and 6 bases, in that order; junction bases with no gene match: 11. Here the CDR3 reads CASSPISGGPREQYF. CDR3 DNA: TGCGCCAGCAGCCCCATTAGCGGGGGCCCCCGCGAGCAGTACTTC.

This chain links TRBV7-6 with TRBJ2-3; 9 bases align to TRBD1. CDR3 length: 14 amino acids. Germline V gives CDR1 SGHVS, CDR2 FNYEAQ. V dropped 2 bases and J dropped 4; count of bases not matched to a gene: 1. The CDR3 DNA reads as TGTGCCAGCAGCTTACGACAGGGGGCAGATACGCAGTATTTT. Translated, it gives CASSLRQGADTQYF.

V usage is TRBV29-1 and J usage is TRBJ2-3; 8 nucleotides align to TRBD2. This CDR3 region has 15 residues. Germline V gene sequence: CDR1 SQVTM, CDR2 ANQGSEA. After removal of 4 bases from V and 5 bases from J, the junction contained 11 bases not matched to a gene. The CDR3 here is CSVAPSGGQLDTQYF. As DNA, the CDR3 is TGCAGCGTTGCCCCCAGCGGGGGTCAGCTAGATACGCAGTATTTT.